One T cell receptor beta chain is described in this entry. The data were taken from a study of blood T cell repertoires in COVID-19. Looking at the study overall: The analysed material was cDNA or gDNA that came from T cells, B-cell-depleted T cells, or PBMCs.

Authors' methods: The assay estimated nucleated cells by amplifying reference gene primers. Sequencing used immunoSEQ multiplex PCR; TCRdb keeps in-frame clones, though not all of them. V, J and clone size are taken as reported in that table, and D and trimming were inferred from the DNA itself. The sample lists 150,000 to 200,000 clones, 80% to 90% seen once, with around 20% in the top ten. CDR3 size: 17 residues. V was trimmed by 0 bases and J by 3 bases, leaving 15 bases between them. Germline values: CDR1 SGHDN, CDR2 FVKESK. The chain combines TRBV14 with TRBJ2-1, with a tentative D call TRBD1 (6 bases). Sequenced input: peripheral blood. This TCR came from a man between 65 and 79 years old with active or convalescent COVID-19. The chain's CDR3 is CASSQDKNRAFYNEQFF. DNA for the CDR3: TGTGCCAGCAGCCAAGATAAGAACAGGGCCTTCTACAATGAGCAGTTCTTC.